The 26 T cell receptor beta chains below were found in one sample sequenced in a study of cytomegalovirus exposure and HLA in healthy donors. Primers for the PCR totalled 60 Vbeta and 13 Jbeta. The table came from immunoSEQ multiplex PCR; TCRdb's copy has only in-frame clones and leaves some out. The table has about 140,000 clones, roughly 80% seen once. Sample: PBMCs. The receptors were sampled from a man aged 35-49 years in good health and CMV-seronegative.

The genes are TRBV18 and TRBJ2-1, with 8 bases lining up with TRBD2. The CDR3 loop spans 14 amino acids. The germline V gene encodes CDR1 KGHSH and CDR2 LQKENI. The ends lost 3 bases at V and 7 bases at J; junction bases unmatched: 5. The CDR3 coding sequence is TGTGCCAGCTCACCCGGGACTAGTCAGAATGAGCAGTTCTTC. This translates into CASSPGTSQNEQFF.

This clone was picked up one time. DNA for the CDR3: TGTGCCAGCAGCCCCCGACAGGGGGCTGACACTGAAGCTTTCTTT. Its translation is CASSPRQGADTEAFF. The rearrangement uses TRBV5-4 and TRBJ1-1; 10 positions agree with TRBD1. Trimming took 4 bases from V and 3 from J; bases not matched to a gene: 6. The CDR3 runs to 15 residues. CDR1 SGHNT and CDR2 YYREEE come from the germline V gene (reference sequence).

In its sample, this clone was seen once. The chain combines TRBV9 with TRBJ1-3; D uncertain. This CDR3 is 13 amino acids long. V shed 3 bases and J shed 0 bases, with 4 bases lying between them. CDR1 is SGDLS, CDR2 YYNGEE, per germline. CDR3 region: CASSGGSGNTIYF. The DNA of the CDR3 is TGTGCCAGCAGCGGAGGCTCTGGAAACACCATATATTTT. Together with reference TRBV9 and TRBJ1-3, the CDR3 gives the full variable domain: DSGVTQTPKHLITATGQRVTLRCSPRSGDLSVYWYQQSLDQGLQFLIQYYNGEERAKGNILERFSAQQFPDLHSELNLSSLELGDSALYFCASSGGSGNTIYFGEGSWLTVV.

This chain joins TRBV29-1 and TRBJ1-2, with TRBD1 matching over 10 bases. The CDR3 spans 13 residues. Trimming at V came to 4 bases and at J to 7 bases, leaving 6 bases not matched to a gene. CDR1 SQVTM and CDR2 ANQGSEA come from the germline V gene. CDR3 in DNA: TGCAGCGTTGTGGGACAGGGGTTAGGTGGCTACACCTTC. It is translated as CSVVGQGLGGYTF. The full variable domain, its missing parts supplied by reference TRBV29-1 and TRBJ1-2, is SAVISQKPSRDICQRGTSLTIQCQVDSQVTMMFWYRQQPGQSLTLIATANQGSEATYESGFVIDKFPISRPNLTFSTLTVSNMSPEDSSIYLCSVVGQGLGGYTFGSGTRLTVV.

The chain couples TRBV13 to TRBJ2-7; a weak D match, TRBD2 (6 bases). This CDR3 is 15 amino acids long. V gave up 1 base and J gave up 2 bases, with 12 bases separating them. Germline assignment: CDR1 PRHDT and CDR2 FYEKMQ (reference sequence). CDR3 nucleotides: TGTGCCAGCAGCTTAGAGCCGCCGGGAGCCTACGAGCAGTACTTC. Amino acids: CASSLEPPGAYEQYF.

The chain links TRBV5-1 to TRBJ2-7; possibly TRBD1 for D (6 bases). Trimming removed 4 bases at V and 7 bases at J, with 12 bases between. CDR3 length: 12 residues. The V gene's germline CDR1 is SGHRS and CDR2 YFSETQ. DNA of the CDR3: TGCGCCAGCAGCCTCCAGGGGCAAGAGCAGTACTTC. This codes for CASSLQGQEQYF.

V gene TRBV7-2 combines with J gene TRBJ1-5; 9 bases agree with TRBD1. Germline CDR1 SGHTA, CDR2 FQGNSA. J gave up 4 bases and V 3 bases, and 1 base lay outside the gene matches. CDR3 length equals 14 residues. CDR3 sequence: CASSFGQGNQPQHF. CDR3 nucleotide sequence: TGTGCCAGCAGCTTCGGACAGGGGAATCAGCCCCAGCATTTT.

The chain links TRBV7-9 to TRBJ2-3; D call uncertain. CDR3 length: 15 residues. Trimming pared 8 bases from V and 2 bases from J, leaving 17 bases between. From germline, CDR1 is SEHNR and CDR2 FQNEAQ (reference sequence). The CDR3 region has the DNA TGTGCCAGCGCAATGACCCTAACTAACACAGATACGCAGTATTTT. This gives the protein CASAMTLTNTDTQYF.

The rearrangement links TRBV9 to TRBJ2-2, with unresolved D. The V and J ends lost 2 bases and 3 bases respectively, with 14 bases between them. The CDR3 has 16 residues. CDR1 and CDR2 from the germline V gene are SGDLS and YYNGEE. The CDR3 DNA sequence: TGTGCCAGCAGCGTCGTAGGTAGCTACGACACCGGGGAGCTGTTTTTT. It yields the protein CASSVVGSYDTGELFF.

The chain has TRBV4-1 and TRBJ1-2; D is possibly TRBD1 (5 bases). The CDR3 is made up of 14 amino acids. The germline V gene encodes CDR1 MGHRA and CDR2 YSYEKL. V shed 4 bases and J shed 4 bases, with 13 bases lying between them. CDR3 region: CASSRLRGGYGYTF. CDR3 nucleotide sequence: TGCGCCAGCAGCCGTTTGAGGGGAGGCTATGGCTACACCTTC.

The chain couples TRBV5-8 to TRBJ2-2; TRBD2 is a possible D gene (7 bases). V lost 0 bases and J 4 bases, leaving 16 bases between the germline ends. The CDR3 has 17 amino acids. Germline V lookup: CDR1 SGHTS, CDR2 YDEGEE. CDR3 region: CASSLGQGRGPTGELFF. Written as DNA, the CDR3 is TGTGCCAGCAGCTTGGGCCAAGGGCGGGGGCCCACCGGGGAGCTGTTTTTT.

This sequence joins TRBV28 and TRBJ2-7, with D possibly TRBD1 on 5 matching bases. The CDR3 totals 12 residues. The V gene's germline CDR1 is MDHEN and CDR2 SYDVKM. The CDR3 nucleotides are TGTGGCTCGCTGGGGCTAGTCGGCGAGCAGTACTTC. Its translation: CGSLGLVGEQYF.

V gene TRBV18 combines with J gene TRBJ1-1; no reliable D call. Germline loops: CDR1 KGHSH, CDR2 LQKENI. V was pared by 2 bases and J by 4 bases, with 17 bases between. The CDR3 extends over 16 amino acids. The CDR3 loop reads CASSPFVEGGRTEAFF. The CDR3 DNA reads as TGTGCCAGCTCACCATTTGTAGAGGGCGGTCGCACTGAAGCTTTCTTT.

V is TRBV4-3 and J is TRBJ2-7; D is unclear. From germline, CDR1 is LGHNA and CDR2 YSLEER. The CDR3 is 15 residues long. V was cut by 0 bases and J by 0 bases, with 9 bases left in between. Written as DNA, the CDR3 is TGCGCCAGCAGCCAAGATCGAGAGTTCTCCTACGAGCAGTACTTC. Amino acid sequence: CASSQDREFSYEQYF.

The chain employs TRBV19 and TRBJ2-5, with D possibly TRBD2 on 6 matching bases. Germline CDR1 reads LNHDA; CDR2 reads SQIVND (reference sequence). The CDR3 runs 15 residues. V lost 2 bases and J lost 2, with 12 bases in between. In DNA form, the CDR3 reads TGTGCCAGTAGTATAAGGCACCGGGGGCAAGAGACCCAGTACTTC. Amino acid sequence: CASSIRHRGQETQYF.

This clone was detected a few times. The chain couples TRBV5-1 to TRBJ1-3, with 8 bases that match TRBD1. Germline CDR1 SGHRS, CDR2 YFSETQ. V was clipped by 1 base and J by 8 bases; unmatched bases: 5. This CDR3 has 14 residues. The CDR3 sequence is CASSLQGAGDTIYF. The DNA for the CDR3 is TGCGCCAGCAGCTTGCAGGGGGCCGGGGACACCATATATTTT. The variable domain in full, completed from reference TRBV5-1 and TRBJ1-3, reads KAGVTQTPRYLIKTRGQQVTLSCSPISGHRSVSWYQQTPGQGLQFLFEYFSETQRNKGNFPGRFSGRQFSNSRSEMNVSTLELGDSALYLCASSLQGAGDTIYFGEGSWLTVV.

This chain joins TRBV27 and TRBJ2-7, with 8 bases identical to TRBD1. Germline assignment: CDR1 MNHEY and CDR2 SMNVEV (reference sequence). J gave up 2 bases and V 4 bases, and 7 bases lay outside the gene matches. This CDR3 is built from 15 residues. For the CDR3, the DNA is TGTGCCAGCAGTTCCGAGACAGGGGACCCCTACGAGCAGTACTTC. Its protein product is CASSSETGDPYEQYF.

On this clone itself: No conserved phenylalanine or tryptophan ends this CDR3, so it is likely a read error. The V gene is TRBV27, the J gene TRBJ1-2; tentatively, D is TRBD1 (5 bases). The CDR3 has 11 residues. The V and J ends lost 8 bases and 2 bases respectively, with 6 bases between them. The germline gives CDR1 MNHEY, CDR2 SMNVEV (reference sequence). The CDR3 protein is CASGANYGYTL. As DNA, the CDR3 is TGTGCCAGCGGGGCAAACTATGGCTACACCCTC.

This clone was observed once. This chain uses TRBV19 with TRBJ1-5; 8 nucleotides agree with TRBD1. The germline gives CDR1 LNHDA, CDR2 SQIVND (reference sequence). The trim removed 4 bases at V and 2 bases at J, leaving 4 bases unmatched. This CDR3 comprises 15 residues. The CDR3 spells CASSTRGLGNQPQHF. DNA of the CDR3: TGTGCCAGTAGTACCAGGGGGCTCGGCAATCAGCCCCAGCATTTT.

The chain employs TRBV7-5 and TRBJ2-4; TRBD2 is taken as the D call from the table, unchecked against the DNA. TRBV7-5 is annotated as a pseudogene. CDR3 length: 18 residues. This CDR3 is CVRSLGGSSGGGENIQYF. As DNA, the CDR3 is TGTGTCAGAAGCTTAGGTGGGTCTAGCGGGGGAGGGGAAAACATTCAGTACTTC.

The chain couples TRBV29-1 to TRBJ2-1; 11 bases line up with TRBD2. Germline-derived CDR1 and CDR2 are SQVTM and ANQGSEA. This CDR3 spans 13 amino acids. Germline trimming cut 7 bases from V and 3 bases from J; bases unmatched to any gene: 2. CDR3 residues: CSATSGSYNEQFF. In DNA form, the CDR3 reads TGCAGCGCAACTAGCGGGAGCTACAATGAGCAGTTCTTC.

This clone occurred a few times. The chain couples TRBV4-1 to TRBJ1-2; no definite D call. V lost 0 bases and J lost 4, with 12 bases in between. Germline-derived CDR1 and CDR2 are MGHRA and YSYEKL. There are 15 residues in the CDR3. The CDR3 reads CASSQDDLESYGYTF. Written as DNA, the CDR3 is TGCGCCAGCAGCCAAGACGACCTGGAGAGCTATGGCTACACCTTC.

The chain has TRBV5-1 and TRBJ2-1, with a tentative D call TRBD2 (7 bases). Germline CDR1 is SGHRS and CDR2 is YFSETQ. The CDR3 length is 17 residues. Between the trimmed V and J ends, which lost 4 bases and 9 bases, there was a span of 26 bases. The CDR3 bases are TGCGCCAGCAGCCCTAGGGGGACCGGGGGGCTACAGGGTGAGCAGTTCTTC. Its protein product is CASSPRGTGGLQGEQFF. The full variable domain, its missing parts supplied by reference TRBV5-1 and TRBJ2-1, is KAGVTQTPRYLIKTRGQQVTLSCSPISGHRSVSWYQQTPGQGLQFLFEYFSETQRNKGNFPGRFSGRQFSNSRSEMNVSTLELGDSALYLCASSPRGTGGLQGEQFFGPGTRLTVL.

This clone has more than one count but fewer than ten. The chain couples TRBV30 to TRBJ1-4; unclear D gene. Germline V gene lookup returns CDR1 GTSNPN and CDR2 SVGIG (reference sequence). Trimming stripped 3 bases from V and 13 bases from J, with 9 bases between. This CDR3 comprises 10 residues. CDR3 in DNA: TGTGCCTGGAGCGGAGCTCGACTGTTTTTT. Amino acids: CAWSGARLFF.

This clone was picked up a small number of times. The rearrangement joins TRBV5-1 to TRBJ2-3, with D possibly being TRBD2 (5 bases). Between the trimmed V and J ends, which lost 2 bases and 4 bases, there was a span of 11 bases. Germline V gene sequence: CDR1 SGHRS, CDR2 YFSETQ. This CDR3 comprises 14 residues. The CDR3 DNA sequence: TGCGCCAGCAGCTTCCTGTCCGGGGCAGATACGCAGTATTTT. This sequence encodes CASSFLSGADTQYF.

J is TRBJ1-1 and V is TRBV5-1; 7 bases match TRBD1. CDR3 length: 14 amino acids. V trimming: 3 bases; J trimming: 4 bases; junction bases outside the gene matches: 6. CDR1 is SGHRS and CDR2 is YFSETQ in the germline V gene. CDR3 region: CASSSGQSGTEAFF. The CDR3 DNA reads TGCGCCAGCAGCTCGGGACAGTCAGGCACTGAAGCTTTCTTT.